This passage covers 5 T cell receptor beta chains from one sample sequenced in a study of spatial heterogeneity in lung cancer. Time point described: sample taken at primary tumor resection. Unsorted whole RNA samples from tumor, nontumor lung or frozen PBMC were sequenced. TCRdb redid the calling of the 5' RACE reads with MiXCR, one entry per CDR3 protein. The sample holds around 89,000 distinct CDR3 sequences, approximately 12% seen once. The material sequenced was PBMCs, taken at surgery. All receptors come from a male donor with early-stage non-small cell lung cancer.

This clonotype was counted between two and nine times. V and J are TRBV28 and TRBJ2-7; 8 bases agree with TRBD2. The CDR3 is 15 residues long. Trimming at V came to 4 bases and at J to 2 bases, leaving 7 bases not matched to a gene. Germline-derived CDR1 and CDR2 are MDHEN and SYDVKM. This CDR3 reads CASSSRLAPPYEQYF. In nucleotides, the CDR3 is TGTGCCAGCAGTTCCCGACTAGCGCCTCCCTACGAGCAGTACTTC.

The chain joins TRBV5-1 to TRBJ1-3; D ambiguous. The CDR3 runs to 19 residues. Germline CDR1 SGHRS, CDR2 YFSETQ. V lost 6 bases, J lost 0 bases, and 25 bases lay in between. As DNA, the CDR3 is TGCGCCAGCACCTTTCTCCAGGTGCAGGATACGGACTCTGGAAACACCATATATTTT. This sequence encodes CASTFLQVQDTDSGNTIYF.

This clonotype was counted between two and nine times. The chain employs TRBV20-1 and TRBJ2-1; D is possibly TRBD1 or TRBD2 (5 bases each). The CDR3 is 12 amino acids. Germline lookup yields CDR1 DFQATT and CDR2 SNEGSKA (reference sequence). Trimming left V 2 bases short and J 7 bases short, with 9 bases between. In nucleotides, the CDR3 is TGCAGTGCTAGACGCTGGGGGAATGAGCAGTTCTTC. Protein product: CSARRWGNEQFF.

This clonotype has just a few counts. The V gene is TRBV11-2, the J gene TRBJ2-5; D is uncertain. Between the trimmed V and J ends, which lost 1 base and 5 bases, there was a span of 8 bases. The germline V gene has CDR1 SGHAT and CDR2 FQNNGV. This CDR3 region has 13 residues. The CDR3 loop reads CASSLGLGETQYF. The CDR3 DNA reads as TGTGCCAGCAGCTTAGGTCTGGGGGAGACCCAGTACTTC.

The V and J genes are TRBV4-3 and TRBJ1-1; 8 positions agree with TRBD1. The CDR3 loop spans 18 amino acids. Looked up from germline, CDR1 is LGHNA and CDR2 is YSLEER. The V gene end was trimmed by 1 base and the J gene end by 1 base; junction bases not matched to a gene: 11. CDR3 sequence (DNA): TGCGCCAGCAGCCAAGGTGTCGGGGACAGGTATTCGAACACTGAAGCTTTCTTT. Encoded protein: CASSQGVGDRYSNTEAFF.